Listed here are 28 T cell receptor beta chains from one sample, sequenced in a study of cytomegalovirus exposure and HLA in healthy donors. The PCR used 60 Vbeta and 13 Jbeta primers. The assay was immunoSEQ multiplex PCR, and TCRdb's table has in-frame clones only and misses some. The profile shows 89,000 or so clones, about 81% of them singletons. Material for sequencing was PBMCs. These receptors all come from a man between 60 and 70 years old in good health and CMV-seronegative.

The rearrangement uses TRBV18 and TRBJ2-1; a weak D match, TRBD2 (5 bases). The length of the CDR3 is 16 residues. V was shortened by 0 bases and J by 7 bases, with 16 bases between the two germline ends. Germline CDR1 KGHSH, CDR2 LQKENI. This chain's CDR3 is CASSPPTGEGLNEQFF. The CDR3 coding sequence is TGTGCCAGCTCACCACCTACCGGGGAAGGGTTAAATGAGCAGTTCTTC.

The chain employs TRBV7-9 and TRBJ2-5, with TRBD1 identical over 7 bases. The CDR3 consists of 12 residues. Germline CDR1 is SEHNR and CDR2 is FQNEAQ (reference sequence). CDR3 nucleotide sequence: TGTTCCGGTGACAGGGTGAGAGAGACCCAGTACTTC. It translates to CSGDRVRETQYF. Variable domain in full (rest from reference TRBV7-9 and TRBJ2-5): DTGVSQNPRHKITKRGQNVTFRCDPISEHNRLYWYRQTLGQGPEFLTYFQNEAQLEKSRLLSDRFSAERPKGSFSTLEIQRTEQGDSAMYLCSGDRVRETQYFGPGTRLLVL.

This chain links TRBV21-1 with TRBJ2-7; the DNA was not compared with TRBD2, the D call given in the table. TRBV21-1 is deemed a pseudogene. The CDR3 contains 17 residues. The CDR3 nucleotides are TGTGCCAGCTGCCGCCCGGGACTAGCGGGTGCATCCTACGAGCAGTACTTC. This sequence encodes CASCRPGLAGASYEQYF.

This chain uses TRBV4-1 with TRBJ1-3, with D possibly matching TRBD1 (5 bases). Germline CDR1 is MGHRA and CDR2 is YSYEKL. This CDR3 spans 14 amino acids. The ends were cut back, 2 bases at V and 5 bases at J, with 10 bases in the middle. The CDR3 region is CASSQPTERNTIYF. CDR3 bases: TGCGCCAGCAGCCAACCGACAGAGCGAAACACCATATATTTT.

The V gene is TRBV5-1, the J gene TRBJ2-5, with 9 bases fitting TRBD2. In germline, CDR1 is SGHRS, CDR2 YFSETQ. The CDR3 consists of 15 residues. V was clipped by 4 bases and J by 4 bases; unmatched bases: 8. The CDR3 loop is CASSPAGGGGETQYF. The CDR3 region has the DNA TGCGCCAGCAGCCCGGCGGGGGGGGGAGGAGAGACCCAGTACTTC.

This clone has just a few counts. This chain connects TRBV19 to TRBJ1-1, with D hard to call. The CDR3 is 15 residues long. Germline lookup yields CDR1 LNHDA and CDR2 SQIVND (reference sequence). Trimming left V 0 bases short and J 0 bases short, with 8 bases between. The DNA of the CDR3 is TGTGCCAGTAGTATAGATCCCAGGATGAACACTGAAGCTTTCTTT. Translating gives CASSIDPRMNTEAFF.

A few counts support this clone. Relative to the germline gene, one junction end is altered; a read error may explain this. The chain links TRBV7-9 to TRBJ1-2; D is ambiguous. This CDR3 is 17 amino acids long. The germline V gene has CDR1 SEHNR and CDR2 FQNEAQ (reference sequence). CDR3 DNA sequence: TGTTCCAGCAGCCCAACACCTTCGCGGGATTCTCTTTATGGCTACACCTTC. This gives the protein CSSSPTPSRDSLYGYTF.

The rearrangement links TRBV6-6 to TRBJ1-1; 7 nucleotides match TRBD1. V dropped 2 bases and J dropped 3; count of bases not matched to a gene: 3. This CDR3 region has 14 residues. From germline, CDR1 is MNHNY and CDR2 SVGAGI (reference sequence). The CDR3 sequence is CASSYPDRDTEAFF. DNA of the CDR3: TGTGCCAGCAGTTACCCCGACAGGGACACTGAAGCTTTCTTT.

The rearrangement links TRBV2 to TRBJ2-2; D is uncertain. V was pared by 2 bases and J by 8 bases, with 9 bases between. This CDR3 is built from 13 residues. Germline CDR1 reads SNHLY; CDR2 reads FYNNEI. CDR3 DNA sequence: TGTGCCAGCAGTGAACAGATGATAGGGGAGCTGTTTTTT. This codes for CASSEQMIGELFF.

The V call is TRBV19, the J call TRBJ1-2, with D tentatively TRBD1 (6 bases). The germline V gene has CDR1 LNHDA and CDR2 SQIVND (reference sequence). The CDR3 spans 14 residues. V lost 5 bases, J lost 1 base, and 11 bases lay in between. CDR3: CASSEQGINYGYTF. The CDR3 DNA reads as TGTGCCAGTAGTGAGCAGGGGATTAACTATGGCTACACCTTC. Full variable domain (remainder filled in from reference TRBV19 and TRBJ1-2): DGGITQSPKYLFRKEGQNVTLSCEQNLNHDAMYWYRQDPGQGLRLIYYSQIVNDFQKGDIAEGYSVSREKKESFPLTVTSAQKNPTAFYLCASSEQGINYGYTFGSGTRLTVV.

This chain links TRBV7-7 with TRBJ2-1; 7 bases align to TRBD2. The CDR3 extends over 15 amino acids. V shed 3 bases, J shed 10 bases, and the junction held 12 bases outside the gene matches. Germline V lookup: CDR1 SSHAT, CDR2 FNYEAQ (reference sequence). The DNA for the CDR3 is TGTGCCAGCAGCTTCCTGCCGGGGGGACGGGAGGAGCAGTTCTTC. Protein: CASSFLPGGREEQFF.

As to this clone: One end of the junction is discordant with germline, which a read error may explain. The identical CDR3 is also encoded by other nucleotide sequences in the sample. The DNA for the CDR3 is TGCGCCAGCAGCTCGGGGGCACAGGGGCTAGATAACTACGAGCAGTACTTC. It translates to CASSSGAQGLDNYEQYF. This chain connects TRBV5-6 to TRBJ2-7; D possibly corresponds to TRBD1 (7 bases). Germline V gene lookup returns CDR1 SGHDT and CDR2 YYEEEE. The CDR3 is 17 residues long. Together with reference TRBV5-6 and TRBJ2-7, the CDR3 gives the full variable domain: DAGVTQSPTHLIKTRGQQVTLRCSPKSGHDTVSWYQQALGQGPQFIFQYYEEEERQRGNFPDRFSGHQFPNYSSELNVNALLLGDSALYLCASSSGAQGLDNYEQYFGPGTRLTVT.

This clone has a single count. The chain joins TRBV5-1 to TRBJ1-2, with D unclear. Germline values: CDR1 SGHRS, CDR2 YFSETQ. V lost 2 bases to trimming and J lost 1 base, with 6 bases between them. The CDR3 consists of 13 residues. The CDR3 reads CASSLRVNYGYTF. CDR3 DNA sequence: TGCGCCAGCAGCTTACGGGTTAACTATGGCTACACCTTC.

This chain connects TRBV5-6 to TRBJ2-5; 9 positions match TRBD2. The CDR3 totals 15 residues. The ends lost 2 bases at V and 1 base at J; junction bases unmatched: 3. Germline V gene sequence: CDR1 SGHDT, CDR2 YYEEEE. CDR3 DNA: TGTGCCAGCAGCTTCAGCGGGGGGCCCCAAGAGACCCAGTACTTC. As protein: CASSFSGGPQETQYF.

This rearrangement joins TRBV7-9 to TRBJ1-1, with D unresolved. V shed 1 base and J shed 5 bases, with 11 bases lying between them. The germline V gene has CDR1 SEHNR and CDR2 FQNEAQ (reference sequence). This CDR3 contains 14 residues. The CDR3 sequence is CASSLVRPGTEAFF. The CDR3 bases are TGTGCCAGCAGCTTAGTTAGGCCGGGAACTGAAGCTTTCTTT.

The genes are TRBV10-2 and TRBJ1-5, with D maybe TRBD1 (6 bases). The length of the CDR3 is 16 residues. The ends were cut back, 3 bases at V and 2 bases at J, with 14 bases in the middle. Looked up from germline, CDR1 is WSHSY and CDR2 is SAAADI. The CDR3 region has the DNA TGCGCCAGCAGTGACCAGACAGGCGCGGGCAATCAGCCCCAGCATTTT. It encodes CASSDQTGAGNQPQHF.

This CDR3 is CASMLGQGASYGYTF. In DNA, the CDR3 is TGTGCCAGCATGCTTGGACAGGGGGCTTCCTATGGCTACACCTTC. The chain couples TRBV2 to TRBJ1-2; TRBD1 agrees at 11 bases. Per germline, CDR1 SNHLY and CDR2 FYNNEI. V was clipped by 7 bases and J by 4 bases; unmatched bases: 8. This CDR3 has 15 residues.

This clone was found a few times. The genes are TRBV28 and TRBJ2-7, with 8 bases fitting TRBD1. Per the germline V gene, CDR1 is MDHEN and CDR2 is SYDVKM. Trimming took 10 bases from V and 3 from J; bases not matched to a gene: 8. This CDR3 comprises 13 residues. The CDR3 DNA follows: TGTGCCACCGTTGGACAGGGAGGCTACGAGCAGTACTTC. This translates into CATVGQGGYEQYF. Full variable domain (remainder filled in from reference TRBV28 and TRBJ2-7): DVKVTQSSRYLVKRTGEKVFLECVQDMDHENMFWYRQDPGLGLRLIYFSYDVKMKEKGDIPEGYSVSREKKERFSLILESASTNQTSMYLCATVGQGGYEQYFGPGTRLTVT.

The chain links TRBV7-9 to TRBJ2-4; 12 bases map to TRBD2. CDR1 and CDR2 (germline): SEHNR, FQNEAQ (reference sequence). The CDR3 consists of 17 residues. The ends lost 3 bases at V and 4 bases at J; junction bases unmatched: 7. CDR3 protein: CASSLATSGGGKNIQYF. CDR3 bases: TGTGCCAGCAGCTTGGCGACTAGCGGGGGAGGAAAAAACATTCAGTACTTC.

The CDR3 spells CASRVVDEQYF. CDR3 DNA: TGTGCGTCCAGGGTCGTCGACGAGCAGTACTTC. The genes are TRBV30 and TRBJ2-7; tentative D call: TRBD1 (5 bases). CDR3 length: 11 amino acids. Looked up from germline, CDR1 is GTSNPN and CDR2 is SVGIG (reference sequence).

The chain employs TRBV27 and TRBJ1-3; no clear D gene. The CDR3 covers 15 residues. The germline gives CDR1 MNHEY, CDR2 SMNVEV (reference sequence). Deletions cut 2 bases from V and 3 bases from J, with 11 bases between. The CDR3 DNA follows: TGTGCCAGCAGTTTAGTTGGCGGTCATGGAAACACCATATATTTT. Translation gives CASSLVGGHGNTIYF.

This clone was found once. The V gene is TRBV5-1, the J gene TRBJ2-3; D is perhaps TRBD2 (6 bases). V was shortened by 7 bases and J by 0 bases, with 12 bases between the two germline ends. Germline CDR1 SGHRS, CDR2 YFSETQ. This CDR3 region has 14 residues. The CDR3 protein is CASGGMRSTDTQYF. DNA of the CDR3: TGCGCCAGCGGGGGGATGAGGAGCACAGATACGCAGTATTTT.

This clone was observed a handful of times. The chain couples TRBV6-6 to TRBJ1-5; 7 nucleotides align to TRBD1. The germline CDR1 and CDR2 sequences are MNHNY and SVGAGI (reference sequence). This CDR3 region has 14 residues. J gave up 5 bases and V 2 bases, and 3 bases lay outside the gene matches. CDR3 sequence (DNA): TGTGCCAGCAGTTACAGTCAGGGGGATCAGCCCCAGCATTTT. As protein: CASSYSQGDQPQHF.

The gene calls are TRBV30 and TRBJ2-3; TRBD2 matches 10 bases. V was clipped by 6 bases and J by 0 bases; unmatched bases: 9. CDR1 is GTSNPN, CDR2 SVGIG, per germline (reference sequence). CDR3 length: 16 amino acids. In DNA form, the CDR3 reads TGTGCCTGTGGGAGCGGGGGGGATCCTAGCACAGATACGCAGTATTTT. Amino acids: CACGSGGDPSTDTQYF. Full variable domain (rest looked up from reference TRBV30 and TRBJ2-3): SQTIHQWPATLVQPVGSPLSLECTVEGTSNPNLYWYRQAAGRGLQLLFYSVGIGQISSEVPQNLSASRPQDRQFILSSKKLLLSDSGFYLCACGSGGDPSTDTQYFGPGTRLTVL.

This clone is a singleton in its sample. One end of the junction varies from germline; a read error may be responsible. The chain has TRBV4-1 and TRBJ1-1; D remains unclear. The CDR3 covers 15 residues. Germline V gene data show CDR1 as MGHRA and CDR2 as YSYEKL. DNA for the CDR3: TGTGCCAGCAGCCAAGTTGAGGGCCGACCCAATGAAGCTTTCTTT. It is translated as CASSQVEGRPNEAFF.

The chain has TRBV7-9 and TRBJ1-2, with D unclear. There are 15 residues in the CDR3. Trimming took off 5 bases at V and 0 bases at J, with 13 bases between the two ends. Germline CDR1 is SEHNR and CDR2 is FQNEAQ (reference sequence). Here the CDR3 DNA reads TGTGCCAGCAGCCCTTCGGATAGCCCTAACTATGGCTACACCTTC. Protein product: CASSPSDSPNYGYTF.

The count of this clone is one. The chain carries TRBV30 and TRBJ2-5; 8 bases are shared with TRBD1. V was clipped by 3 bases and J by 4 bases; unmatched bases: 10. Germline CDR1 and CDR2: GTSNPN and SVGIG (reference sequence). CDR3 size: 15 residues. Here the CDR3 reads CAWSLTAGTGETQYF. The DNA of the CDR3 is TGTGCCTGGAGCCTAACCGCCGGGACAGGAGAGACCCAGTACTTC.

This clone was seen only a few times. This rearrangement joins TRBV5-4 to TRBJ2-7, with a weak D call TRBD1 (5 bases). Germline loops: CDR1 SGHNT, CDR2 YYREEE (reference sequence). This CDR3 region has 12 residues. The V and J ends lost 4 bases and 6 bases respectively, with 11 bases between them. CDR3 protein: CASSVTGSEQYF. The CDR3 nucleotides are TGTGCCAGCAGCGTAACAGGTTCCGAGCAGTACTTC.